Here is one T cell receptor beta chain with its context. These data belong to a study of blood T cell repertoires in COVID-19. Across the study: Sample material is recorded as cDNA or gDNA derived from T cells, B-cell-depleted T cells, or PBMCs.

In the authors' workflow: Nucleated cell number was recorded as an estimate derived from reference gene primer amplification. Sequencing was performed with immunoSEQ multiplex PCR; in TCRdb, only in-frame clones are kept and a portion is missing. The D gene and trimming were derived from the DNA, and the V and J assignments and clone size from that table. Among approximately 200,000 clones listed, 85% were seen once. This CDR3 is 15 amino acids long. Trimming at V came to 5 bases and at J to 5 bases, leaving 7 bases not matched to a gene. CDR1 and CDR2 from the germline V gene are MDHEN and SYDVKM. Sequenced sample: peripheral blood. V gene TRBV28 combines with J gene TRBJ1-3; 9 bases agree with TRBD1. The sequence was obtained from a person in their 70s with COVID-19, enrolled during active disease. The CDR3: CASSRTGQGRNTIYF. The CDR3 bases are TGTGCCAGCAGTCGAACTGGACAGGGGCGAAACACCATATATTTT.